The entry that follows covers one TCR beta chain sequence. Its antigen has not been determined. No clone much larger than this one lies a single base away; base qualities are absent. These data are taken from a study of regulatory T cells in long-lasting Graves disease (dated by TCRdb to the early 2020s). Regarding the study in general: Antithyroid drugs had been taken for less than 3 months by newly diagnosed Graves' disease patients. This study used TCR sequencing and RNA sequencing of peripheral blood to compare persistent Graves' disease patients against newly diagnosed Graves' disease patients. The study took place in China and was registered as a clinical trial. A total of roughly 33 samples underwent TCR sequencing: some 13 from persistent and roughly 20 from newly diagnosed Graves' disease patients. Results the study describes overall, beyond this receptor: TRBV28, TRBJ1-2 and TRBJ2-5 were preferentially used in persistent disease, while TRBV20-1 and TRBJ2-1 were favored in newly diagnosed disease. As a limitation, the authors acknowledged that the small sample size may reduce accuracy. Only the TCR beta chain was sequenced and analyzed. Persistent patients shared more public clonotypes among themselves (over 2,500) than newly diagnosed patients did (about 900). Peripheral blood alone was examined, since thyroid tissue, which constituted the primary lesion, could not be accessed. Persistent Graves' disease patients showed lower TCR Shannon entropy and fewer highly expanded clones than newly diagnosed patients, suggesting clonal expansion.

Via the germline V gene, CDR1 is LGHNA and CDR2 YNFKEQ. V is cut by 0 bases and J by 2 bases, and the space between the germline ends is 9 bases. The CDR3, cysteine through phenylalanine, is 15 amino acids long. Of the read, only the CDR3 DNA is kept; its 45 bases are in frame from base 1. This specimen's time point label, interpreted: newly diagnosed GD, antithyroid drugs for less than 3 months. For both TCR sequencing and RNA sequencing, RNA was extracted from PBMCs in TRIzol. Graves' disease was diagnosed according to American Thyroid Association guidelines. Patients were recruited from an endocrinology department in Xi'an, China. From each patient, about 9 milliliters of peripheral blood was collected into an EDTA anticoagulant tube. PBMCs were isolated by Ficoll Paque Plus density gradient separation without further T cell sorting. RNA quality was checked with an Agilent 2100 Bioanalyzer and agarose gel, and concentration with a NanoDrop 2000.

Library preparation was by multiplex PCR. The sample was run on an Illumina HiSeq 4000. TCR beta libraries were built with iRepertoire HTBI primers and Arm-PCR amplification of CDR3 regions. Gel purification was performed on PCR products prior to sequencing. Per the source publication's procedure: Gene usage analysis of CDR3 amino acid clonotypes relied on the 60 or so TRBV and 13 to 15 TRBJ segments identified across samples. COPE and FqMerger were used to merge filtered high-quality paired reads into contigs. BLAST was used to align contigs to the IMGT TRBV, TRBD and TRBJ reference genes, and CDR3 was defined following IMGT. Any clonotype with a frequency above 0.1% was classified as a highly expanded clone. Shannon entropy was used to measure repertoire diversity, and the Gini coefficient was used to measure V-J evenness. A clonotype was considered public if more than one individual shared it. Using fastp at Q25 and MiXCR, TCRdb reprocessed the public reads and kept productive beta chains. Each entry merges the rows of one CDR3 protein and shows their most common DNA and genes. These V and J calls rely on TCRdb rather than the paper's analysis. The sample has roughly 350,000 distinct CDR3 sequences on record, 15% to 20% of them singletons. The ten largest make up around 20% of the sample.

These data were also filed under a second study, of T cells in Graves' hyperthyroidism and ophthalmopathy. From the second report: Stable Graves' hyperthyroidism was defined as no progression to ophthalmopathy during 18 months of follow-up. The hyperthyroidism patients were between 18 and 65 years old and newly diagnosed, with a disease duration of less than 2 months. Patients with uncontrolled infections, other autoimmune diseases, pregnancy or lactation were excluded. Clinical symptoms, serum thyroxine and TRAb, thyroid ultrasound, and orbital computed tomography formed the basis for the diagnoses. The first round of RT-PCR for the TCR CDR3 was performed with the HTBI primer set and the Qiagen OneStep RT-PCR kit. Most expanded thyroid clonotypes (frequency above 0.001) were also found in blood, which suggests that blood repertoires may mirror thyroid immune responses. A 13 V-J signature model separated ophthalmopathy from stable hyperthyroidism, with approximately 87% sensitivity and 81.08% specificity in cross-validation and 80%/75% in testing. In validation, the model predicted progression to ophthalmopathy a median of around six months before onset, with roughly 68% sensitivity and roughly 77% specificity. To identify TCR V-J signatures that set the groups apart, the researchers used a discovery cohort of more than 95 patients, made up of 40 to 45 with Graves' ophthalmopathy and around 58 with stable Graves' hyperthyroidism. Prospective prediction of ophthalmopathy was tested in an independent validation cohort consisting of roughly 20 hyperthyroidism patients and about 17 patients who later progressed to ophthalmopathy. The approximately 97 discovery patients were randomly divided into training and test sets at a 7:3 ratio. In roughly six Graves' hyperthyroidism patients, the study also compared T-cell repertoires from thyroid tissue with T-cell repertoires from blood. After blood sampling, hyperthyroidism patients were treated with methimazole at a starting dose of 30 mg daily, and ophthalmopathy patients were treated with high-dose intravenous methylprednisolone. A second multiplex PCR round built the libraries, followed by size selection and purification. The libraries were sequenced on an Illumina HiSeq2000 using paired-end 100 bp reads. SOAPnuke was used to process the raw data, removing reads that contained adapters or uncalled bases, had a mean Phred below 15, or lacked an exact match to the constant primer or identifier. COPE v1.2.5 was used to merge the high-quality paired reads, and each unique nucleotide sequence was defined as a clonotype. MiTCR v1.1 was used to align the clonotypes against IMGT TRBV, TRBD and TRBJ reference segments. Analysis was restricted to V-J combinations with a frequency above 0.0001, which covered 99% to 99.2% of repertoires. The TCS score was defined as F50 (clonal expansion) divided by E x V (chaos), with BLOSUM62-based TCRdist calculated between CDR3 peptides within each V-J. Welch's t-statistics and random forest reduced 450 to 600 V-J features to roughly 13, which were used in a naive Bayes classifier (R e1071). Sample size was not statistically predetermined, and blinding of investigators to group allocation was not performed. TCR Vbeta CDR3 sequencing of around 130 peripheral blood samples (more than 40 ophthalmopathy, over 70 hyperthyroidism and roughly 17 progressor patients) is reported in the paper.

Sequencing was performed on peripheral blood mononuclear cells (PBMCs), taken at new diagnosis, from a patient treated with antithyroid drugs. The rearranged segments are TRBV4-2 and TRBJ2-3, with no reliable assignment of the D segment. The receptor was isolated from a woman aged 18-30 years with Graves disease. Donor details come from another sample of the same person, matched by shared clones. The CDR3 region reads CASSQDWSTTDTQYF. Read as DNA, the sequence is TGTGCCAGCAGCCAAGATTGGAGTACCACAGATACGCAGTATTTT.